These 30 T cell receptor beta chains were all obtained from the same sample, sequenced in a study of shared clonotypes between healthy human individuals. Produced via immunoSEQ multiplex PCR; TCRdb's table is partial and in-frame only. Among about 1.5 million clones listed, roughly 96% were seen once. Sequencing was done on a sample of naive CD4+ T cells sorted from blood. As to subset: CD45RA+ positively selected. These receptors all stem from a man aged 25 to 40 in good health.

The gene calls are TRBV27 and TRBJ2-1; no definite D call. The ends were cut back, 5 bases at V and 0 bases at J, with 11 bases in the middle. The CDR3 sequence is 15 residues long. From germline, CDR1 is MNHEY and CDR2 SMNVEV (reference sequence). The CDR3 DNA follows: TGTGCCAGCAGTCCCCGCTCACCCTCCTACAATGAGCAGTTCTTC. Encoded protein: CASSPRSPSYNEQFF.

The chain joins TRBV4-2 to TRBJ2-5; 10 nucleotides line up with TRBD2. CDR3 length: 18 amino acids. In germline, CDR1 is LGHNA, CDR2 YNFKEQ. Losses at the gene ends were 1 base for V and 5 bases for J; bases not matched to a gene: 13. The CDR3 sequence is CASSQGAVGAGGGETQYF. The CDR3 DNA is TGTGCCAGCAGCCAAGGGGCCGTTGGAGCGGGAGGGGGTGAGACCCAGTACTTC.

As regards this clone: At the DNA level, this CDR3 is encoded by other sequences in the same sample as well. The gene calls are TRBV5-1 and TRBJ2-3, with D possibly being TRBD2 (6 bases). The V gene lost 5 bases and the J gene lost 4 bases, with 11 bases spanning the gap. The germline V gene encodes CDR1 SGHRS and CDR2 YFSETQ. This CDR3 spans 13 amino acids. The CDR3 sequence: CASSPPGADTQYF. DNA of the CDR3: TGCGCCAGCAGTCCCCCGGGGGCAGATACGCAGTATTTT. The variable domain in full, with the rest retrieved from reference TRBV5-1 and TRBJ2-3, is KAGVTQTPRYLIKTRGQQVTLSCSPISGHRSVSWYQQTPGQGLQFLFEYFSETQRNKGNFPGRFSGRQFSNSRSEMNVSTLELGDSALYLCASSPPGADTQYFGPGTRLTVL.

The chain links TRBV7-9 to TRBJ1-3; the match to TRBD1 covers 7 bases. Germline V gives CDR1 SEHNR, CDR2 FQNEAQ (reference sequence). The trim removed 5 bases at V and 7 bases at J, leaving 17 bases unmatched. The CDR3 consists of 17 residues. The CDR3 DNA follows: TGTGCCAGCAGCCTCACTCCCAAGGGACAGATCTCGAACACCATATATTTT. Translating gives CASSLTPKGQISNTIYF.

This clone is a singleton in its sample. The J gene is TRBJ2-2, the V gene TRBV19, with TRBD1 as a possible D gene (5 bases). V shed 7 bases and J shed 6 bases, with 15 bases lying between them. The CDR3 is 14 residues long. Germline CDR1 LNHDA, CDR2 SQIVND (reference sequence). The CDR3 protein is CASTGRVRAGELFF. In DNA, the CDR3 is TGTGCCAGTACCGGCAGGGTAAGGGCCGGGGAGCTGTTTTTT.

The J gene is TRBJ1-1, the V gene TRBV19, with D unresolved. The CDR3 totals 15 residues. Trimming removed 1 base at V and 2 bases at J, with 11 bases between. Germline loops: CDR1 LNHDA, CDR2 SQIVND (reference sequence). The CDR3 region is CASSIAANTNTEAFF. CDR3 sequence (DNA): TGTGCCAGTAGTATAGCCGCCAACACAAACACTGAAGCTTTCTTT.

The chain combines TRBV10-3 with TRBJ1-1; weak D call: TRBD1 (6 bases). V was shortened by 5 bases and J by 1 base, with 17 bases between the two germline ends. The germline V gene encodes CDR1 ENHRY and CDR2 SYGVKD. CDR3 length equals 16 residues. The CDR3: CAISNPLGQTNTEAFF. CDR3 nucleotides: TGTGCCATCAGTAATCCCCTTGGACAGACGAACACTGAAGCTTTCTTT.

With respect to this clone: This sample includes further DNA sequences coding for the same CDR3. This rearrangement joins TRBV19 to TRBJ2-5; D gene unclear. The CDR3 covers 13 residues. V was shortened by 3 bases and J by 4 bases, with 9 bases between the two germline ends. Germline assignment: CDR1 LNHDA and CDR2 SQIVND (reference sequence). CDR3 residues: CASSMGSLETQYF. Written as DNA, the CDR3 is TGTGCCAGTAGTATGGGAAGTCTAGAGACCCAGTACTTC.

As for this clone: Other DNA sequences within the sample encode an identical CDR3. The chain combines TRBV11-2 with TRBJ2-2, with a weak D call TRBD1 (6 bases). Germline V gene sequence: CDR1 SGHAT, CDR2 FQNNGV. Trimming removed 1 base from V and 6 bases from J, with 9 bases in between. The CDR3 is 14 residues long. This CDR3 reads CASSLGQGSGELFF. For the CDR3, the DNA is TGTGCCAGCAGCTTAGGGCAGGGGTCCGGGGAGCTGTTTTTT.

The chain joins TRBV29-1 to TRBJ2-3, with D possibly matching TRBD2 (5 bases). Germline assignment: CDR1 SQVTM and CDR2 ANQGSEA. This CDR3 spans 15 amino acids. V lost 5 bases, J lost 0 bases, and 15 bases lay in between. CDR3 sequence (DNA): TGCAGCGTTACCACCTGGGAGAGGAGCACAGATACGCAGTATTTT. Translation: CSVTTWERSTDTQYF.

This chain links TRBV6-4 with TRBJ2-2; 8 nucleotides line up with TRBD2. There are 14 residues in the CDR3. CDR1 is MRHNA and CDR2 is SNTAGT in the germline V gene. The V segment lost 2 bases and the J segment 4 bases; nucleotides outside the gene matches: 0. CDR3 in amino acids: CASSDGTSTGELFF. Written as DNA, the CDR3 is TGTGCCAGCAGTGACGGGACTAGCACCGGGGAGCTGTTTTTT.

The rearrangement uses TRBV27 and TRBJ1-1; D may be TRBD1 (5 bases). The V end lost 6 bases, the J end lost 1 base, and 27 bases lay between the germline ends. CDR3 size: 19 residues. CDR1 and CDR2 (germline): MNHEY, SMNVEV (reference sequence). CDR3 DNA sequence: TGTGCCAGCAGCCGATATTGGGGCGGCAGGGATTCTCCGAACACTGAAGCTTTCTTT. Translation gives CASSRYWGGRDSPNTEAFF.

CDR3 residues: CASSLAGTSGRPDTQYF. The CDR3 coding sequence is TGCGCCAGCAGCTTGGCCGGGACTAGCGGGAGACCAGATACGCAGTATTTT. This rearrangement joins TRBV5-1 to TRBJ2-3; 14 nucleotides match TRBD2. After removal of 0 bases from V and 4 bases from J, the junction contained 4 bases not matched to a gene. Germline CDR1 and CDR2: SGHRS and YFSETQ. This CDR3 has 17 amino acids.

The V gene is TRBV7-2, the J gene TRBJ1-4; no clear D. Germline V lookup: CDR1 SGHTA, CDR2 FQGNSA. The V end was cut by 1 base, the J end by 5 bases, with 8 bases between. The CDR3 runs 14 residues. DNA for the CDR3: TGTGCCAGCAGCTTAGGGGGTGGGAATGAAAAACTGTTTTTT. Encoded protein: CASSLGGGNEKLFF.

The V call is TRBV25-1, the J call TRBJ2-4, with no clear D. V lost 3 bases and J lost 0, with 9 bases in between. Per the germline V gene, CDR1 is MGHDK and CDR2 is SYGVNS. The CDR3 extends over 15 amino acids. CDR3 coding DNA: TGTGCCAGCAGTGATACGACTCTAGCCAAAAACATTCAGTACTTC. Its protein is CASSDTTLAKNIQYF.

This chain joins TRBV6-5 and TRBJ2-3; no reliable D call. Between the trimmed V and J ends, which lost 4 bases and 3 bases, there was a span of 11 bases. Germline V lookup: CDR1 MNHEY, CDR2 SVGAGI. This CDR3 contains 14 residues. The CDR3 region has the DNA TGTGCCAGCAGTTCCCTACTATATACAGATACGCAGTATTTT. Translation: CASSSLLYTDTQYF.

The chain recombines TRBV7-9 with TRBJ2-1, with D possibly TRBD1 on 5 matching bases. Trimming stripped 6 bases from V and 5 bases from J, with 8 bases between. The germline gives CDR1 SEHNR, CDR2 FQNEAQ (reference sequence). The CDR3 loop spans 12 amino acids. CDR3: CASSFRDNEQFF. CDR3 nucleotide sequence: TGTGCCAGCAGTTTCAGGGACAATGAGCAGTTCTTC.

This clone was observed a single time. This chain joins TRBV9 and TRBJ1-3; TRBD1 might be the D (6 bases). With 3 bases removed from V and 3 bases from J, the gap between germline ends came to 7 bases. Germline CDR1 is SGDLS and CDR2 is YYNGEE. This CDR3 is 13 amino acids long. DNA of the CDR3: TGTGCCAGCAGCGGGGGGCTTGGAAACACCATATATTTT. Translation: CASSGGLGNTIYF.

J is TRBJ2-5 and V is TRBV5-1; D may be TRBD1 or TRBD2 (5 bases each). Trimming took off 4 bases at V and 2 bases at J, with 9 bases between the two ends. The germline V gene encodes CDR1 SGHRS and CDR2 YFSETQ. The CDR3 consists of 13 residues. CDR3: CASSPGRQETQYF. The CDR3 nucleotides read TGCGCCAGCAGCCCGGGACGTCAAGAGACCCAGTACTTC.

The chain combines TRBV6-5 with TRBJ2-1, with a possible D match to TRBD2 (6 bases). Germline CDR1 MNHEY, CDR2 SVGAGI. Trimming took off 2 bases at V and 7 bases at J, with 18 bases between the two ends. The CDR3 covers 16 residues. The CDR3 loop reads CASSYHAGKGLNEQFF. As DNA, the CDR3 is TGTGCCAGCAGTTACCATGCGGGGAAGGGCCTTAATGAGCAGTTCTTC.

The rearrangement uses TRBV18 and TRBJ2-5, with TRBD2 identical over 9 bases. CDR3 length equals 15 residues. The germline CDR1 and CDR2 sequences are KGHSH and LQKENI. The V segment lost 10 bases and the J segment 5 bases; nucleotides outside the gene matches: 14. This CDR3 reads CATRDKREVGETQYF. As DNA, the CDR3 is TGTGCCACACGGGACAAGCGGGAGGTCGGCGAGACCCAGTACTTC.

This clone was detected once. This chain uses TRBV7-6 with TRBJ2-5; TRBD2 agrees at 14 bases. Germline V gene lookup returns CDR1 SGHVS and CDR2 FNYEAQ. With 5 bases clipped from V and 4 bases from J, the junction kept 6 bases outside the gene matches. CDR3 length: 16 residues. In DNA, the CDR3 is TGTGCCAGCAGCCTCAGACTAGCGGGAGGGCGAGAGACCCAGTACTTC. This encodes CASSLRLAGGRETQYF.

This clone was counted once. The J gene is TRBJ2-1, the V gene TRBV4-3; D may correspond to TRBD1 or TRBD2 (5 bases each). The CDR3 is 14 amino acids. With 0 bases removed from V and 7 bases from J, the gap between germline ends came to 10 bases. CDR1 is LGHNA and CDR2 is YSLEER in the germline V gene. The DNA for the CDR3 is TGCGCCAGCAGCCAAGATAGGGGCGGGAATGAGCAGTTCTTC. This sequence encodes CASSQDRGGNEQFF.

Turning to this clone: Other DNA variants within this sample encode the same CDR3. The chain uses TRBV28 and TRBJ2-7; a weak D match, TRBD2 (6 bases). Germline V gives CDR1 MDHEN, CDR2 SYDVKM. The ends were cut back, 8 bases at V and 4 bases at J, with 6 bases in the middle. This CDR3 is 10 amino acids long. The CDR3 sequence is CASGRYEQYF. The CDR3 bases are TGTGCCAGCGGGAGGTACGAGCAGTACTTC.

V and J are TRBV5-1 and TRBJ2-7; 14 bases match TRBD2. The CDR3 is 16 amino acids. CDR1 and CDR2 from the germline V gene are SGHRS and YFSETQ. Germline trimming cut 7 bases from V and 3 bases from J; bases unmatched to any gene: 9. Here the CDR3 reads CASGRLAGGSYYEQYF. The CDR3 coding sequence is TGCGCCAGCGGGAGACTAGCGGGAGGGTCTTACTACGAGCAGTACTTC.

The gene calls are TRBV29-1 and TRBJ2-7; TRBD1 or TRBD2 may be the D gene (5 bases each). Germline CDR1 SQVTM, CDR2 ANQGSEA. V was clipped by 7 bases and J by 3 bases, with 19 bases between them. This CDR3 contains 14 residues. CDR3 coding DNA: TGCAGCGACCGGGATGACAGCTCCATCTACGAGCAGTACTTC. The encoded protein is CSDRDDSSIYEQYF.

In DNA, the CDR3 is TGTGCCAGCTCCCGGGACAGCCGTCCTAATGAAAAACTGTTTTTT. It encodes CASSRDSRPNEKLFF. The gene calls are TRBV7-8 and TRBJ1-4; 7 bases line up with TRBD1. The V and J ends lost 8 bases and 3 bases, in that order; junction bases with no gene match: 9. The germline CDR1 and CDR2 sequences are SGHVS and FQNEAQ. The CDR3 runs to 15 residues.

The rearrangement uses TRBV18 and TRBJ2-1; TRBD1 matches 10 bases. The CDR3 has 16 amino acids. Germline-derived CDR1 and CDR2 are KGHSH and LQKENI. V lost 6 bases to trimming and J lost 6 bases; unmatched junction nucleotides: 11. CDR3 sequence (DNA): TGTGCCAGCTCCCATATGGGACAGGGGACCTTCAATGAGCAGTTCTTC. It specifies CASSHMGQGTFNEQFF.

The J gene is TRBJ2-7, the V gene TRBV7-6, with 7 bases lining up with TRBD1. Germline CDR1 and CDR2: SGHVS and FNYEAQ. The V gene end was trimmed by 2 bases and the J gene end by 6 bases; junction bases not matched to a gene: 4. The length of the CDR3 is 13 residues. The CDR3 here is CASSLRQGGEQYF. DNA for the CDR3: TGTGCCAGCAGCTTACGACAGGGTGGCGAGCAGTACTTC.

The genes are TRBV28 and TRBJ2-3; no reliable D call. V was trimmed by 4 bases and J by 6 bases, leaving 8 bases between them. CDR1 MDHEN and CDR2 SYDVKM come from the germline V gene. The CDR3 contains 12 residues. The CDR3 DNA follows: TGTGCCAGCAGTTCGATCCGCGATACGCAGTATTTT. It codes for CASSSIRDTQYF.